Listed here are 30 T cell receptor beta chains from one sample, sequenced in a study of CD4+ T cells in melanoma. Using immunoSEQ multiplex PCR, the repertoire was profiled, and TCRdb retains in-frame clones only, with some absent. This table holds around 100,000 clones, approximately 90% found once. Sequencing input: peripheral blood. These receptors were collected from a human donor with melanoma.

The CDR3 region has the DNA TGTGCCAGCAGTGAGGGACCGCGGCCGACTAATGAAAAACTGTTTTTT. It translates to CASSEGPRPTNEKLFF. This chain joins TRBV6-1 and TRBJ1-4; TRBD1 is a possible D gene (5 bases). The CDR3 is 16 amino acids. Germline assignment: CDR1 MNHNS and CDR2 SASEGT. V shed 3 bases and J shed 2 bases, with 13 bases lying between them.

The chain links TRBV2 to TRBJ1-4, with D uncertain. V was cut by 8 bases and J by 0 bases, with 7 bases left in between. From germline, CDR1 is SNHLY and CDR2 FYNNEI. The CDR3 sequence is 13 residues long. CDR3 DNA sequence: TGTGCCAGCGGCCAGGCAACTAATGAAAAACTGTTTTTT. Protein: CASGQATNEKLFF.

The V and J genes are TRBV9 and TRBJ1-5; D is ambiguous. Germline V gene data show CDR1 as SGDLS and CDR2 as YYNGEE. The V gene lost 0 bases and the J gene lost 2 bases, with 9 bases spanning the gap. The CDR3 has 15 residues. The CDR3 sequence is CASSVDHSGNQPQHF. The CDR3 DNA follows: TGTGCCAGCAGCGTAGACCATTCGGGCAATCAGCCCCAGCATTTT.

This clone was observed a few times. The rearrangement links TRBV4-2 to TRBJ2-2, with a possible D match to TRBD2 (5 bases). Looked up from germline, CDR1 is LGHNA and CDR2 is YNFKEQ. CDR3 length: 17 amino acids. V dropped 0 bases and J dropped 2 bases, with 13 bases sitting between them. The CDR3 DNA sequence: TGTGCCAGCAGCCAAGATGAGGGTTCAGCCAACACCGGGGAGCTGTTTTTT. This translates into CASSQDEGSANTGELFF.

The rearrangement joins TRBV19 to TRBJ1-6; D may be TRBD1 (5 bases). V was cut by 5 bases and J by 3 bases, with 11 bases left in between. CDR1 is LNHDA and CDR2 is SQIVND in the germline V gene (reference sequence). This CDR3 is built from 15 residues. The CDR3 DNA reads as TGTGCCAGTAGTTCTCGTGGGGGCTATAATTCACCCCTCCACTTT. It yields the protein CASSSRGGYNSPLHF.

The chain links TRBV7-3 to TRBJ2-5; 8 nucleotides align to TRBD2. The trim removed 0 bases at V and 3 bases at J, leaving 6 bases unmatched. Germline V gene lookup returns CDR1 SGHTA and CDR2 FQGTGA. The CDR3 contains 16 residues. The DNA for the CDR3 is TGTGCCAGCAGCTTAACTATCGGGGGGGGGAAAGAGACCCAGTACTTC. This gives the protein CASSLTIGGGKETQYF.

The chain recombines TRBV7-6 with TRBJ1-2; perhaps TRBD1 as D (5 bases). The CDR3 spans 14 residues. V lost 4 bases and J 8 bases, leaving 17 bases between the germline ends. CDR1 SGHVS and CDR2 FNYEAQ come from the germline V gene. The CDR3 reads CASSSFDSLSGYTF. The DNA for the CDR3 is TGTGCCAGCAGCTCCTTCGACAGCCTCAGCGGCTACACCTTC.

The chain links TRBV10-1 to TRBJ2-7; 8 nucleotides line up with TRBD2. The V gene end was trimmed by 1 base and the J gene end by 1 base; junction bases not matched to a gene: 3. The germline V gene encodes CDR1 WNHNN and CDR2 SYGVQD (reference sequence). The CDR3 contains 15 residues. DNA of the CDR3: TGCGCCAGCAGTGAGTGTGCGGGAGGTTCCTACGAGCAGTACTTC. As protein: CASSECAGGSYEQYF.

The rearrangement links TRBV5-5 to TRBJ1-6; the D gene is possibly TRBD1 (6 bases). The CDR3 has 15 residues. CDR1 is SGHKS, CDR2 YYEKEE, per germline (reference sequence). V lost 2 bases and J lost 2, with 8 bases in between. The CDR3 nucleotides read TGTGCCAGCAGCTTCTGGGACACCTATAATTCACCCCTCCACTTT. It translates to CASSFWDTYNSPLHF.

The J gene is TRBJ1-5, the V gene TRBV6-1; TRBD1 might be the D (5 bases). The V gene's germline CDR1 is MNHNS and CDR2 SASEGT. CDR3 size: 14 residues. Deletions cut 5 bases from V and 3 bases from J, with 11 bases between. CDR3 amino acids: CASSTQGYNQPQHF. The CDR3 DNA sequence: TGTGCCAGCAGTACGCAGGGTTACAATCAGCCCCAGCATTTT.

The chain employs TRBV6-6 and TRBJ2-3; 11 bases match TRBD2. This CDR3 is built from 14 residues. Per the germline V gene, CDR1 is MNHNY and CDR2 is SVGAGI (reference sequence). After removal of 4 bases from V and 9 bases from J, the junction contained 6 bases not matched to a gene. CDR3 loop: CASSSGTSGKTQYF. For the CDR3, the DNA is TGTGCCAGCAGTTCTGGGACTAGCGGTAAGACGCAGTATTTT.

The rearrangement joins TRBV6-4 to TRBJ1-2; D is uncertain. The CDR3 is 15 amino acids. The V gene's germline CDR1 is MRHNA and CDR2 SNTAGT. Trimming took 5 bases from V and 7 from J, leaving 20 bases between them. Here the CDR3 reads CASSYESARSAGYTF. The CDR3 DNA sequence: TGTGCCAGCAGTTACGAATCTGCCAGGAGCGCTGGCTACACCTTC.

V and J are TRBV5-5 and TRBJ1-5; 7 nucleotides line up with TRBD1. This CDR3 comprises 14 residues. Unmatched junction bases numbered 1, after V lost 4 bases and J lost 0 bases. CDR1 is SGHKS and CDR2 is YYEKEE in the germline V gene (reference sequence). The CDR3 nucleotides read TGTGCCAGCAGCCGGACAGGTAGCAATCAGCCCCAGCATTTT. This translates into CASSRTGSNQPQHF.

The CDR3 DNA reads as TGTGCCAGCAGTTATTGGACAGGGCCCAATTACTACGAGCAGTACTTC. It translates to CASSYWTGPNYYEQYF. This chain links TRBV6-5 with TRBJ2-7, with 8 bases that match TRBD1. The germline V gene has CDR1 MNHEY and CDR2 SVGAGI. The CDR3 spans 16 residues. V lost 3 bases and J lost 3; bases outside the gene matches: 10.

The V call is TRBV28, the J call TRBJ2-3, with D maybe TRBD2 (5 bases). The CDR3 loop spans 15 amino acids. The germline V and J ends were trimmed by 6 bases and 0 bases, with 13 bases remaining between them. From germline, CDR1 is MDHEN and CDR2 SYDVKM. The CDR3 DNA reads as TGTGCCAGCAGGCTAGGCGGACTTAGCACAGATACGCAGTATTTT. Translation gives CASRLGGLSTDTQYF.

The genes are TRBV5-1 and TRBJ2-5; 9 nucleotides match TRBD2. Germline lookup yields CDR1 SGHRS and CDR2 YFSETQ. J was trimmed by 5 bases and V by 4 bases; bases with no gene match: 12. The CDR3 loop spans 16 amino acids. The CDR3 region is CASSPGVKAGGETQYF. The DNA for the CDR3 is TGCGCCAGCAGCCCGGGGGTGAAGGCGGGGGGGGAGACCCAGTACTTC. Full variable domain (rest looked up from reference TRBV5-1 and TRBJ2-5): KAGVTQTPRYLIKTRGQQVTLSCSPISGHRSVSWYQQTPGQGLQFLFEYFSETQRNKGNFPGRFSGRQFSNSRSEMNVSTLELGDSALYLCASSPGVKAGGETQYFGPGTRLLVL.

CDR3 sequence: CASSLSFSGGPSNTQYF. The CDR3 nucleotides are TGTGCCAGCAGCTTATCATTTAGCGGGGGGCCCTCGAATACGCAGTATTTT. The V and J genes are TRBV5-6 and TRBJ2-3; 10 positions match TRBD2. Germline CDR1 reads SGHDT; CDR2 reads YYEEEE. V gave up 2 bases and J gave up 7 bases; unmatched junction bases: 13. CDR3 length equals 17 residues.

The chain recombines TRBV19 with TRBJ1-5; TRBD1 matches at 7 bases. Germline trimming cut 4 bases from V and 0 bases from J; bases unmatched to any gene: 15. The CDR3 runs 19 residues. CDR1 and CDR2 from the germline V gene are LNHDA and SQIVND (reference sequence). This CDR3 reads CASSTTGQAGFYSNQPQHF. The CDR3 coding sequence is TGTGCCAGTAGTACGACCGGACAGGCGGGGTTTTATAGCAATCAGCCCCAGCATTTT.

The chain combines TRBV19 with TRBJ2-2; 7 bases fit TRBD1. The germline CDR1 and CDR2 sequences are LNHDA and SQIVND (reference sequence). V lost 6 bases and J lost 2; bases outside the gene matches: 6. This CDR3 spans 15 amino acids. The CDR3 sequence: CASRPGQTNTGELFF. In nucleotides, the CDR3 is TGTGCCAGTAGACCGGGACAGACCAACACCGGGGAGCTGTTTTTT. The full variable domain, rest sourced from reference TRBV19 and TRBJ2-2, is DGGITQSPKYLFRKEGQNVTLSCEQNLNHDAMYWYRQDPGQGLRLIYYSQIVNDFQKGDIAEGYSVSREKKESFPLTVTSAQKNPTAFYLCASRPGQTNTGELFFGEGSRLTVL.

The chain is built from TRBV19 and TRBJ2-5; no definite D call. V gave up 3 bases and J gave up 6 bases, with 5 bases separating them. Per germline, CDR1 LNHDA and CDR2 SQIVND (reference sequence). This CDR3 contains 11 residues. In DNA form, the CDR3 reads TGTGCCAGTAGTATTGAACAGACCCAGTACTTC. Translating gives CASSIEQTQYF.

This clone came up once. The DNA of the CDR3 is TGTGCCAGCAGCTTAGATCAGGGAGATACGCAGTATTTT. Encoded protein: CASSLDQGDTQYF. The V and J genes are TRBV11-1 and TRBJ2-3; a possible D gene is TRBD1 (5 bases). Germline V gene sequence: CDR1 SGHAT, CDR2 FQDESV (reference sequence). Trimming shortened V by 1 base and J by 5 bases, and 7 bases separated the two germline ends. This CDR3 has 13 residues.

The rearrangement links TRBV7-9 to TRBJ2-7; tentative D call: TRBD2 (6 bases). The V gene's germline CDR1 is SEHNR and CDR2 FQNEAQ (reference sequence). V was cut by 3 bases and J by 4 bases, with 16 bases left in between. CDR3 length: 15 residues. The CDR3 nucleotides are TGTGCCAGCAGCTTGGGACTGGAATCAATGTACGAGCAGTACTTC. This encodes CASSLGLESMYEQYF.

The rearrangement joins TRBV27 to TRBJ2-1; 13 positions agree with TRBD2. Per germline, CDR1 MNHEY and CDR2 SMNVEV (reference sequence). CDR3 length equals 17 residues. V trimming: 5 bases; J trimming: 2 bases; junction bases outside the gene matches: 6. CDR3 nucleotides: TGTGCCAGCAGTCGGGCGACTAGCGGGAGGCCCTACAATGAGCAGTTCTTC. Its protein product is CASSRATSGRPYNEQFF.

This chain links TRBV7-3 with TRBJ2-1; D may correspond to TRBD1 or TRBD2 (6 bases each). V lost 1 base and J 10 bases, leaving 29 bases between the germline ends. Germline V gives CDR1 SGHTA, CDR2 FQGTGA. The CDR3 runs to 19 residues. In DNA, the CDR3 is TGTGCCAGCAGCTTAAGAGGGGGGAGACCCGGGACGAGGGAATTAGAGCAGTTCTTC. Encoded protein: CASSLRGGRPGTRELEQFF.

V gene TRBV7-9 combines with J gene TRBJ2-7, with 10 positions matching TRBD1. From germline, CDR1 is SEHNR and CDR2 FQNEAQ (reference sequence). The CDR3 consists of 15 residues. With 4 bases clipped from V and 4 bases from J, the junction kept 7 bases outside the gene matches. The CDR3 nucleotides are TGTGCCAGCAGCTCTGAGACAGGGGGCACATACGAGCAGTACTTC. This translates into CASSSETGGTYEQYF.

This rearrangement joins TRBV2 to TRBJ1-5; a weak D match, TRBD1 (6 bases). CDR3 length equals 14 residues. Germline CDR1 and CDR2: SNHLY and FYNNEI. V was pared by 9 bases and J by 6 bases, with 18 bases between. CDR3: CASQNRERSQPQHF. The CDR3 DNA sequence: TGTGCCAGTCAAAACAGGGAGCGGAGTCAGCCCCAGCATTTT.

In its sample, this clone was seen a few times. The chain joins TRBV7-3 to TRBJ2-1; D possibly corresponds to TRBD2 (6 bases). Germline V gives CDR1 SGHTA, CDR2 FQGTGA. CDR3 length: 13 residues. V lost 6 bases, J lost 8 bases, and 14 bases lay in between. CDR3 in amino acids: CASRGSGGHEQFF. The CDR3 DNA is TGTGCCAGCAGGGGAAGTGGAGGGCATGAGCAGTTCTTC. Using reference TRBV7-3 and TRBJ2-1 for the parts outside the CDR3, the full variable domain is GAGVSQTPSNKVTEKGKYVELRCDPISGHTALYWYRQSLGQGPEFLIYFQGTGAADDSGLPNDRFFAVRPEGSVSTLKIQRTERGDSAVYLCASRGSGGHEQFFGPGTRLTVL.

In its sample, this clone was seen a few times. V is TRBV7-3 and J is TRBJ1-5; 9 bases fit TRBD1. With V trimmed by 1 base and J by 2 bases, 18 bases remained unmatched. The CDR3 extends over 21 amino acids. The germline V gene has CDR1 SGHTA and CDR2 FQGTGA. The CDR3 loop reads CASSLKGGQGCIPVGNQPQHF. The CDR3 DNA sequence: TGTGCCAGCAGCTTAAAAGGCGGACAGGGGTGCATCCCGGTAGGCAATCAGCCCCAGCATTTT.

The V and J genes are TRBV6-1 and TRBJ1-2; a weak D match, TRBD1 (6 bases). Between the trimmed V and J ends, which lost 6 bases and 8 bases, there was a span of 16 bases. Germline loops: CDR1 MNHNS, CDR2 SASEGT. The CDR3 loop spans 13 amino acids. The CDR3 reads CASRNTGLSGYTF. CDR3 bases: TGTGCCAGCAGGAATACAGGGCTAAGCGGCTACACCTTC.

The chain has TRBV7-8 and TRBJ1-4; a weak D match, TRBD1 (5 bases). From germline, CDR1 is SGHVS and CDR2 FQNEAQ. The CDR3 covers 15 residues. The V end lost 2 bases, the J end lost 4 bases, and 11 bases lay between the germline ends. The CDR3 coding sequence is TGTGCCAGCAGCTTAATAAAGGGACTTAATGAAAAACTGTTTTTT. Protein: CASSLIKGLNEKLFF.